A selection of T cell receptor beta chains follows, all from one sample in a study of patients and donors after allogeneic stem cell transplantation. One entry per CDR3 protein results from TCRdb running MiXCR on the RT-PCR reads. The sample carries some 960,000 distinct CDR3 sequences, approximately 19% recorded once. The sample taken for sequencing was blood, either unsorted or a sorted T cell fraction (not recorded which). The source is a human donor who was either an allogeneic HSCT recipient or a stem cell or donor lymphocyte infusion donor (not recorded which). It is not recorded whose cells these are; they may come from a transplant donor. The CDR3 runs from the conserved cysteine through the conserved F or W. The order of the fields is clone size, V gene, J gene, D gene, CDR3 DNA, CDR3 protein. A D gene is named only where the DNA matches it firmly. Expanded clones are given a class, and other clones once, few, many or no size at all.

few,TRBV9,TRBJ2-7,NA,TGTGCCAGCAGCGTCGAGTGGGATACCTCCTACGAGCAGTACTTC,CASSVEWDTSYEQYF
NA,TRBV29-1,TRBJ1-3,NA,TGCAGCGCCGAAGGACCTCGGGGGCCCTCTGGAAACACCATATATTTT,CSAEGPRGPSGNTIYF
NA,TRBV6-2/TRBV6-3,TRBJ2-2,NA,TGTGCCAGCAGGCAGGGTACGACCGGGGAGCTGTTTTTT,CASRQGTTGELFF
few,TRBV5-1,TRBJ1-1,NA,TGCGCCAGCAGCGGTAAAGGGGTGAACACTGAAGCTTTCTTT,CASSGKGVNTEAFF
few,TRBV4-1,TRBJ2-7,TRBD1,TGCGCCAGCAGCCAGTCACAGGGGATCCCGTACGAGCAGTACTTC,CASSQSQGIPYEQYF
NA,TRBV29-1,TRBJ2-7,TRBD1,TGCAGCGTGGGGACAGGCCCCCTCGAGCAGTACTTC,CSVGTGPLEQYF
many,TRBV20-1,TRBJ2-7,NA,TGCAGTGCTTTGAACTACAAACACGACGAGCAGTACTTC,CSALNYKHDEQYF
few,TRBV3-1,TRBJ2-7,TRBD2,TGTGCCAGCAGCCAAACACTAGCGGGCTACGAGCAGTACTTC,CASSQTLAGYEQYF
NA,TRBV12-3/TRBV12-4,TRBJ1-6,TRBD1,TGTGCCAGCAGTTTGTTTGGGACAGGCTCGTCACCCCTCCACTTT,CASSLFGTGSSPLHF
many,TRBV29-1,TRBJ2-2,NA,TGCAGCGTTGTAGGTGGCAACACCGGGGAGCTGTTTTTT,CSVVGGNTGELFF
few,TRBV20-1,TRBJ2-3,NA,TGCAGTGCTAGAAGGCAGGTGGCAGATACGCAGTATTTT,CSARRQVADTQYF
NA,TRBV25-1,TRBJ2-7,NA,TGTGCCAGCAGTGAATTGCTGGACTCGCAAGAGCAGTACTTC,CASSELLDSQEQYF
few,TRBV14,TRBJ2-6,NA,TGTGCCAGCAGCCAAGGGGCTAGCCTACGCTCTGGGGCCAACGTCCTGACTTTC,CASSQGASLRSGANVLTF
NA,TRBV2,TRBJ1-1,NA,TGTGCCAGCAGAACGGGGGGAAAGGCCACTGAAGCTTTCTTT,CASRTGGKATEAFF
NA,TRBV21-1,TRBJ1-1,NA,TGTGCCAGGGGGCTTCTGGGAGGGTCCACTGAAGCTTTCTTT,CARGLLGGSTEAFF
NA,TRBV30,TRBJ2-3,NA,TGTGCCTGGAGTGTACTCCGGCTGGTTACGGCAAATACGCAGTATTTT,CAWSVLRLVTANTQYF
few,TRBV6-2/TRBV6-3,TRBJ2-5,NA,TGTGCCAGCAGTTACTTCCAGGGAACGTGGGAGACCCAGTACTTC,CASSYFQGTWETQYF
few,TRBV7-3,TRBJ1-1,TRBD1,TGTGCCAGCAGCCCCCAACCAACACCGGGACAGATGAACACTGAAGCTTTCTTT,CASSPQPTPGQMNTEAFF
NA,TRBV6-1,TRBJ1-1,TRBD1,TGTGCCAGCAGATCCCCAGGGGGCATAGGGAACACTGAAGCTTTCTTT,CASRSPGGIGNTEAFF
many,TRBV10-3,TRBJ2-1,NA,TGTGCCATCAGGCCCGTTCAGCGGAACGCCTACAATGAGCAGTTCTTC,CAIRPVQRNAYNEQFF
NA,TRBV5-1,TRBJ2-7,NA,TGCGCCAGCAGCGACATGTCCCGCCTCCGCGAGCAGTACTTC,CASSDMSRLREQYF
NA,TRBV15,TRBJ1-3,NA,TGTGCCACCAGCAGGGTATTACAGGGCTTCTCTGGAAACACCATATATTTT,CATSRVLQGFSGNTIYF
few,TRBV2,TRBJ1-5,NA,TGTGCCAGCAGTGTCGAGGAATCCAATCAGCCCCAGCATTTT,CASSVEESNQPQHF
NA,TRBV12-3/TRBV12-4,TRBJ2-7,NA,TGTGCCAGCAGTTTAGCGAGGAGGGCCCCGAACGGGCAGTACTTC,CASSLARRAPNGQYF
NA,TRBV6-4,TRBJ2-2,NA,TGTGCCAACAGAGCCCCGGGGTTCACCGGGGAGCTGTTTTTT,CANRAPGFTGELFF
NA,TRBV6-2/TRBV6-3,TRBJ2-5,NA,TGTGCCAGCAGTTACTCCCGGAGGACCCAGTACTTC,CASSYSRRTQYF
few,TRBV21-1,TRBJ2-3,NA,TGTGCCAGCAGCAAACGGATTAGCGGGGGGGCCACAGATACGCAGTATTTT,CASSKRISGGATDTQYF
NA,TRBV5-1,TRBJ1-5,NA,TGCGCCAGCAGCTTGGGTGCGGGGAGTGAGCCCCAGCATTTT,CASSLGAGSEPQHF
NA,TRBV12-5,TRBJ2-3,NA,TGTGCTAGTGGTTTGTCGGGACCGGGGATTCGAGATACGCAGTATTTT,CASGLSGPGIRDTQYF
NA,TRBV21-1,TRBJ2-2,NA,TGTGCCAGCAGCGAGGGACAGGTGAACACCGGGGAGCTGTTTTTT,CASSEGQVNTGELFF
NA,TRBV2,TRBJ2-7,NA,TGTGCCAGCAATATTAGGATATACTACGAGCAGTACTTC,CASNIRIYYEQYF
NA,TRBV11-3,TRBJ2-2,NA,TGTGCCAGCAGCTTTGAAAAACTAGTTAACCCCGGGGAGCTGTTTTTT,CASSFEKLVNPGELFF
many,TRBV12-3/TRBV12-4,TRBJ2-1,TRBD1,TGTGCCAGCAGTCGTACCGGGACAGGGTCGCATGAGCAGTTCTTC,CASSRTGTGSHEQFF
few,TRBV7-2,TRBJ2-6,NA,TGTGCCAGCAGCATGAGGACAGCTAGCTCTGGGGCCAACGTCCTGACTTTC,CASSMRTASSGANVLTF
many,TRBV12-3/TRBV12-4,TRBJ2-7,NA,TGTGCCAGCAGTCTGAGGGATTACGAGCAGTACTTC,CASSLRDYEQYF
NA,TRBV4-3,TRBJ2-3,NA,TGCGCCAGCAGCCAAGTTAGCTGGGAAACGCAATATTTT,CASSQVSWETQYF
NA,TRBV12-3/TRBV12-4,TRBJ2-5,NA,TGTGCCAGCAGTTTAGGCGCAGGGAAGCGGGAGACCCAGTACTTC,CASSLGAGKRETQYF
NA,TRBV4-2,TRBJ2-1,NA,TGTGCCAGCAGCCAAGGTAGCGGCTCCTACAATGAGCAGTTCTTC,CASSQGSGSYNEQFF
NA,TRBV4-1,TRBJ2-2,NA,TGCGCCAGCAGCCTTCTACAGCGGTCCGGGGAGCTGTTTTTT,CASSLLQRSGELFF
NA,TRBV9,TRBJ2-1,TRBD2,TGTGCCAGCAGCGTAGGGGCGACTAGCGGGGGGGCCAATGAGCAGTTCTTC,CASSVGATSGGANEQFF
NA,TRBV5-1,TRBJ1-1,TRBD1,TGCGCCAGCAGCGTTAAGGGACAGGGCAACGTTGGGGCTTTCTTT,CASSVKGQGNVGAFF
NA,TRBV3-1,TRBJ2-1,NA,TGTGCCAGCAGCCACACCGACAGAGACAATGAGCAGTTCTTC,CASSHTDRDNEQFF
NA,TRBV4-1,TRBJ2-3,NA,TGCGCCAGCAGCCAGGGGCTTATGGATAAAGATACGCAGTATTTT,CASSQGLMDKDTQYF
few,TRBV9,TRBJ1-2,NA,TGTGCCAGCAGCGAGGGCAGGGGCTCAAATGGCTACACCTTC,CASSEGRGSNGYTF
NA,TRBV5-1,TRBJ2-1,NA,TGCGCCAGCAGCTTGGCCCCCTACAATAAGCAGTTCTTC,CASSLAPYNKQFF
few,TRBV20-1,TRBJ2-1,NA,TGCAGTGCACCTAGGCCAGGGGTAAACAACAATGAGCAGTTCTTC,CSAPRPGVNNNEQFF
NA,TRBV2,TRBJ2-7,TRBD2,TGTGCCAGCAGTGACTTAGCGGGAGGGGGTTACGAGCAGTACTTC,CASSDLAGGGYEQYF
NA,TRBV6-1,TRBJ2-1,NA,TGTGCCAGCAGGATTGAACCCGGACAGTGGTGGTTCTTC,CASRIEPGQWWFF
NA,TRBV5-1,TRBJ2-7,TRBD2,TGCGCCATCCCATTAGCGGGAGTTCGAGAGGACCACTACGAGCAGTACTTC,CAIPLAGVREDHYEQYF
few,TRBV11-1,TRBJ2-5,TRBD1,TGTGCCAGCAGCCTACTCCGGGACAGGGTCAAGACCCAGTACTTC,CASSLLRDRVKTQYF
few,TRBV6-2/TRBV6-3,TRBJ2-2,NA,TGTGCCAGCAGTTCCGCCGGTTTAGGGCGGGGCACCGGGGAGCTGTTTTTT,CASSSAGLGRGTGELFF
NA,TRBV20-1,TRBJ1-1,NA,TGCAGTGCTAGGGAACCGAACACTGAAGCTTTCTTT,CSAREPNTEAFF
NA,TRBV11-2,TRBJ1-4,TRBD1,TGTGCCAGCAGCTTATCCACAAACAGGGGCAGGGAGTTT,CASSLSTNRGREF
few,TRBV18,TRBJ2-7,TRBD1,TGTGCCAGCTCACGGGACAGGTTGGACGAGCAGTACTTC,CASSRDRLDEQYF
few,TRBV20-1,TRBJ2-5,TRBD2,TGCAGTGCTAGAGGGACTAGCGTAAAAAAAGAGACCCAGTACTTC,CSARGTSVKKETQYF
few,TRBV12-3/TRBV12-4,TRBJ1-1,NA,TGTGCCAGCACTCTCGGGACCGCGAACACTGAAGCTTTCTTT,CASTLGTANTEAFF
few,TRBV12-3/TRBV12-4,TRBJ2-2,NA,TGTGCCACCGGACTCTACACCGGGGAGCTGTTTTTT,CATGLYTGELFF